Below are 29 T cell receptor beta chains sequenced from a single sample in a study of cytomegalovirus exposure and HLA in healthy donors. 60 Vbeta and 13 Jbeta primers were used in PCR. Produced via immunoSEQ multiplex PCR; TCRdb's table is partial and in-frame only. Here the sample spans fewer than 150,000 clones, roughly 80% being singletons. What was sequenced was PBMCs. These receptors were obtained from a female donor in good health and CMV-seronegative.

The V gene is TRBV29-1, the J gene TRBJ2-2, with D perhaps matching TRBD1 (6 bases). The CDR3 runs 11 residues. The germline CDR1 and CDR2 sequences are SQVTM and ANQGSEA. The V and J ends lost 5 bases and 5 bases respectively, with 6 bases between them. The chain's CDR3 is CSVQGTGELFF. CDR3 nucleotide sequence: TGCAGCGTTCAGGGGACCGGGGAGCTGTTTTTT.

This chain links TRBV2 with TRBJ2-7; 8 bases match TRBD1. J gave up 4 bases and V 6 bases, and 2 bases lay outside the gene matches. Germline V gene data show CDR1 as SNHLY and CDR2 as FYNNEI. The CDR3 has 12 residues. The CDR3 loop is CASSWTGYEQYF. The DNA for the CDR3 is TGTGCCAGCAGCTGGACAGGGTACGAGCAGTACTTC.

The CDR3 bases are TGTGCCAGCAGCGCGGGACAGGGGGCGTTTGGCTACACCTTC. It yields the protein CASSAGQGAFGYTF. The chain recombines TRBV9 with TRBJ1-2, with 12 positions matching TRBD1. Per the germline V gene, CDR1 is SGDLS and CDR2 is YYNGEE. The CDR3 consists of 14 residues. J was trimmed by 7 bases and V by 3 bases; bases with no gene match: 4.

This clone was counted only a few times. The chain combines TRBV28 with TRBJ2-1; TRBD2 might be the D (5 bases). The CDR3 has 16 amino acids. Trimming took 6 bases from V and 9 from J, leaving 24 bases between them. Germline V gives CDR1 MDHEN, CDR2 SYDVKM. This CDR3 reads CASRAKVVRGMVEQFF. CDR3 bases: TGTGCCAGCAGAGCTAAGGTAGTTAGAGGGATGGTTGAGCAGTTCTTC.

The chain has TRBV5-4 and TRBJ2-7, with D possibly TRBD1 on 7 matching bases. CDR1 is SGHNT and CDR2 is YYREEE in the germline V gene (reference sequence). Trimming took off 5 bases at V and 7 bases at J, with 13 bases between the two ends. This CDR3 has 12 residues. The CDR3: CASSSTGREQYF. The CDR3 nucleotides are TGTGCCAGCAGTTCGACAGGGAGGGAGCAGTACTTC.

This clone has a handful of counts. The CDR3 region is CASSFRTLSGANVLTF. For the CDR3, the DNA is TGTGCCAGCAGCTTTAGAACCCTCTCTGGGGCCAACGTCCTGACTTTC. The rearrangement links TRBV5-4 to TRBJ2-6; D unclear. V was shortened by 2 bases and J by 0 bases, with 9 bases between the two germline ends. The CDR3 consists of 16 residues. In germline, CDR1 is SGHNT, CDR2 YYREEE (reference sequence).

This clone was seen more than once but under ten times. The CDR3 bases are TGCAGCGTTCCGATAGCGGGCCCAGATACGCAGTATTTT. Its protein is CSVPIAGPDTQYF. The chain is built from TRBV29-1 and TRBJ2-3; 7 nucleotides match TRBD2. The V and J ends lost 5 bases and 4 bases, in that order; junction bases with no gene match: 6. The CDR3 has 13 amino acids. Germline lookup yields CDR1 SQVTM and CDR2 ANQGSEA.

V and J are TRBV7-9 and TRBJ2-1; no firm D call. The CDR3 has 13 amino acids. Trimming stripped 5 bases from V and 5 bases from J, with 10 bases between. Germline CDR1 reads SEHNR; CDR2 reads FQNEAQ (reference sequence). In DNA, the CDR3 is TGTGCCAGCAGCCCCCCCGTCGACAATGAGCAGTTCTTC. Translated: CASSPPVDNEQFF.

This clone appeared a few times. CDR3 sequence reads: CASSFPVRTSGTYEQYF. CDR3 nucleotide sequence: TGTGCCAGCAGTTTTCCCGTTCGGACTAGCGGGACCTACGAGCAGTACTTC. The chain has TRBV28 and TRBJ2-7; 12 bases are a match to TRBD2. V lost 3 bases to trimming and J lost 2 bases; unmatched junction nucleotides: 8. CDR1 and CDR2 from the germline V gene are MDHEN and SYDVKM. The CDR3 length is 17 residues.

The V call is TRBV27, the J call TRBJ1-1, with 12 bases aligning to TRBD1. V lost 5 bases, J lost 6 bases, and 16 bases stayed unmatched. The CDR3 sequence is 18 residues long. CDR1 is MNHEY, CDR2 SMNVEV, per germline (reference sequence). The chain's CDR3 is CASSNSGTGGAFVAEAFF. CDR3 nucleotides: TGTGCCAGCAGTAACTCCGGGACAGGGGGCGCTTTTGTCGCTGAAGCTTTCTTT.

The CDR3 DNA reads as TGTGCCAGCAGCTTAGAGGCTAGCGCAAACACCGGGGAGCTGTTTTTT. This translates into CASSLEASANTGELFF. V usage is TRBV7-9 and J usage is TRBJ2-2; a possible D gene is TRBD2 (6 bases). Germline CDR1 and CDR2: SEHNR and FQNEAQ (reference sequence). The V and J ends lost 1 base and 2 bases respectively, with 11 bases between them. The CDR3 is made up of 16 amino acids.

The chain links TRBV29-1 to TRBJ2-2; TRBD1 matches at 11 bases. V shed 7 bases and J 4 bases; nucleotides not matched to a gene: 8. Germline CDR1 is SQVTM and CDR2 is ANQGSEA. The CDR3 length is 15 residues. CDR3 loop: CSARGQGASTGELFF. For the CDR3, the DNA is TGCAGCGCCCGAGGACAGGGGGCAAGCACCGGGGAGCTGTTTTTT.

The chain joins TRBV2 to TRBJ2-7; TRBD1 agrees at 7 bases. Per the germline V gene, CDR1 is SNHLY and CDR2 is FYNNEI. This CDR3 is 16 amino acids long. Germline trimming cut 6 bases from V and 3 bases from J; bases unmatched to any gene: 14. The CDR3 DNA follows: TGTGCCAGCAGCTACCCGGGACAGACTATTTACTACGAGCAGTACTTC. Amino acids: CASSYPGQTIYYEQYF.

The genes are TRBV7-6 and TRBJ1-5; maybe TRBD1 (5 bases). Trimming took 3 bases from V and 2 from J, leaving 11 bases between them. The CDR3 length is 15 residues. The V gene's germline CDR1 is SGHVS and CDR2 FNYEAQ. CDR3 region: CASSLEGLGNQPQHF. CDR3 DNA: TGTGCCAGCAGCTTGGAGGGACTGGGCAATCAGCCCCAGCATTTT.

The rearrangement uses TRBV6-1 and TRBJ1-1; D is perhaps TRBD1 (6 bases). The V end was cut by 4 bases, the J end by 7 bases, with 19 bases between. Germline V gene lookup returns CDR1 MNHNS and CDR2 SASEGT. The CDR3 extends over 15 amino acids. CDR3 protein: CASSGGGTPSLEAFF. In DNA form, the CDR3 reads TGTGCCAGCAGTGGAGGTGGGACACCGTCACTTGAAGCTTTCTTT.

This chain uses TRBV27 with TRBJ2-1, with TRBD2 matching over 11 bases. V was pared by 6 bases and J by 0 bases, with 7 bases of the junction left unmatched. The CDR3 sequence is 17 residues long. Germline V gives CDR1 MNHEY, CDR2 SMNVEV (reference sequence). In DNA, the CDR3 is TGTGCCAGCAGCAAGACTAGCGGGAAAAGCTCCTACAATGAGCAGTTCTTC. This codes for CASSKTSGKSSYNEQFF.

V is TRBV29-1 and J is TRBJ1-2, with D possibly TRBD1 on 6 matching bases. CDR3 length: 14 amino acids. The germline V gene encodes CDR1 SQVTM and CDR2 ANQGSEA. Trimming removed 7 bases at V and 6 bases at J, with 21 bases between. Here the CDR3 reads CSAATGRVMDGYTF. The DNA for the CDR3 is TGCAGCGCCGCCACAGGGCGGGTGATGGATGGCTACACCTTC.

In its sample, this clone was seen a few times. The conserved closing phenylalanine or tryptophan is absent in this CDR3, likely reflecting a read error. The CDR3 spells CASRGPNTEAFV. Here the CDR3 DNA reads TGTGCCAGCAGGGGGCCGAACACTGAAGCTTTCGTT. J is TRBJ1-1 and V is TRBV27; D might be TRBD1 (5 bases). Germline CDR1 reads MNHEY; CDR2 reads SMNVEV (reference sequence). This CDR3 spans 12 amino acids. Trimming removed 6 bases from V and 1 base from J, with 6 bases in between.

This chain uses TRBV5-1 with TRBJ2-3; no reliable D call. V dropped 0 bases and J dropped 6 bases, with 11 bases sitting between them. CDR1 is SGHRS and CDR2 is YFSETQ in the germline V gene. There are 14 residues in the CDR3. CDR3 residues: CASSLDGSPDTQYF. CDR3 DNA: TGCGCCAGCAGCTTGGACGGGTCACCCGATACGCAGTATTTT.

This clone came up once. For the CDR3, the DNA is TGTGCCAGCAGTCCCTCTATTAACTATGGCTACACCTTC. It specifies CASSPSINYGYTF. This rearrangement joins TRBV28 to TRBJ1-2, with no clear D. This CDR3 is 13 amino acids long. Trimming took off 5 bases at V and 1 base at J, with 8 bases between the two ends. In germline, CDR1 is MDHEN, CDR2 SYDVKM.

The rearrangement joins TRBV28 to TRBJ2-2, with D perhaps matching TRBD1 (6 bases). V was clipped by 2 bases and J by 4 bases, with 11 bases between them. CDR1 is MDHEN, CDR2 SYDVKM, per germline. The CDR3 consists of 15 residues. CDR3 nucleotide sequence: TGTGCCAGCAGTTTAGCGGACAGAAGCACCGGGGAGCTGTTTTTT. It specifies CASSLADRSTGELFF.

Here the CDR3 reads CASSERFLSSGNTIYF. For the CDR3, the DNA is TGTGCCAGCAGCGAAAGATTCCTGAGCTCTGGAAACACCATATATTTT. The V gene is TRBV2, the J gene TRBJ1-3, with D unclear. The germline CDR1 and CDR2 sequences are SNHLY and FYNNEI. CDR3 length equals 16 residues. Trimming cost V 6 bases and J 0 bases, with 15 bases left between them.

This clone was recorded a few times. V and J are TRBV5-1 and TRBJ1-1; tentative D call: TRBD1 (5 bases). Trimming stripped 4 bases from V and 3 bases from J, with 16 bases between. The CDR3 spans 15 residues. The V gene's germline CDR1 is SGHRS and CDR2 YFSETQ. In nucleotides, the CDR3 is TGCGCCAGCAGCCTGGTGGGGGGTCGGGACACTGAAGCTTTCTTT. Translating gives CASSLVGGRDTEAFF.

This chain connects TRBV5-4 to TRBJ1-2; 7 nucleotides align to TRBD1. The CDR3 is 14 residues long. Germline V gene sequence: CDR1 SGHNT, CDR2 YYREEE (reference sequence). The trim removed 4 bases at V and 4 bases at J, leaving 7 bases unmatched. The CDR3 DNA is TGTGCCAGCAGCCCCTCGACAGGGCTCTATGGCTACACCTTC. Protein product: CASSPSTGLYGYTF. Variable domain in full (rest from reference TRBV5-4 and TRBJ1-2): ETGVTQSPTHLIKTRGQQVTLRCSSQSGHNTVSWYQQALGQGPQFIFQYYREEENGRGNFPPRFSGLQFPNYSSELNVNALELDDSALYLCASSPSTGLYGYTFGSGTRLTVV.

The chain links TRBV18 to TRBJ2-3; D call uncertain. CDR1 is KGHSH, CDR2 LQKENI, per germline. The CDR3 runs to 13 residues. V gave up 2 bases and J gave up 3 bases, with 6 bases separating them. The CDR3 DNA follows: TGTGCCAGCTCACCATTCGGTACAGATACGCAGTATTTT. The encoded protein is CASSPFGTDTQYF.

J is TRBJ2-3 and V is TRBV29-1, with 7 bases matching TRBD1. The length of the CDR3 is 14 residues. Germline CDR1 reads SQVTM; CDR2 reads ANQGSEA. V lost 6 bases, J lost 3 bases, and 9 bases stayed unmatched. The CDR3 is CSVVQGISTDTQYF. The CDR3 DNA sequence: TGCAGCGTCGTACAGGGGATATCGACAGATACGCAGTATTTT.

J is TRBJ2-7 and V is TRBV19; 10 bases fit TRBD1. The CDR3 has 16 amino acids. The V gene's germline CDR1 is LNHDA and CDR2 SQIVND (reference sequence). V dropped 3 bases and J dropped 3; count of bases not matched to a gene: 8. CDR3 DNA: TGTGCCAGTAGTATCGGAGGGGGGACAGGGGACTACGAGCAGTACTTC. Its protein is CASSIGGGTGDYEQYF. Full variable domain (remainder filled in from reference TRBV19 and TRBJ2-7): DGGITQSPKYLFRKEGQNVTLSCEQNLNHDAMYWYRQDPGQGLRLIYYSQIVNDFQKGDIAEGYSVSREKKESFPLTVTSAQKNPTAFYLCASSIGGGTGDYEQYFGPGTRLTVT.

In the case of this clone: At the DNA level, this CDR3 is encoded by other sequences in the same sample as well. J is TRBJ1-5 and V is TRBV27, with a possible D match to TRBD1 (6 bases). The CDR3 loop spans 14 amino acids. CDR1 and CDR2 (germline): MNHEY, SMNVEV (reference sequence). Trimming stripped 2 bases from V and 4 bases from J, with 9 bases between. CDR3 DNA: TGTGCCAGCAGTTTAGGGCAGGGGAATCAGCCCCAGCATTTT. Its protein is CASSLGQGNQPQHF.

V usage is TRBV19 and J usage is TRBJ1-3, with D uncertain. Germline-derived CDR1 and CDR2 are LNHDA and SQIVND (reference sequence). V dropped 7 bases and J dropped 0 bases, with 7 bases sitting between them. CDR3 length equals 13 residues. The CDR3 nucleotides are TGTGCCAGTACCGCAGGCTCTGGAAACACCATATATTTT. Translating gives CASTAGSGNTIYF.